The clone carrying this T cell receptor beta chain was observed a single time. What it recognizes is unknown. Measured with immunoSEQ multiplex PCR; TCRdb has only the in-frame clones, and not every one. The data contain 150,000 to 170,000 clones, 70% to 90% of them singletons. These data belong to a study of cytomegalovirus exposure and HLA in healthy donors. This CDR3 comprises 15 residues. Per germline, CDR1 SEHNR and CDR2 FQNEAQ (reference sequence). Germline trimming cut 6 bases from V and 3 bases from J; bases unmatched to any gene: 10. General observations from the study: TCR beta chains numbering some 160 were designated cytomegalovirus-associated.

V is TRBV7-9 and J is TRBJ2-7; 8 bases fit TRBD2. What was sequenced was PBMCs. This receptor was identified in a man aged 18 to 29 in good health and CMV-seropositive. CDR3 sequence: CASRVDTSGGYEQYF. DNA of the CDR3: TGTGCCAGCAGGGTTGACACTAGCGGCGGCTACGAGCAGTACTTC.